This TCR beta chain was identified in a study of response to subunit inactivated influenza vaccine (dated by TCRdb to the late 2010s). Study-wide context: Deep quantitative T cell receptor repertoire profiling was used in the study to track responses to a trivalent subunit inactivated influenza vaccine. Overall study results and their limits: According to the authors, only a limited number of new T cells may be recruited by each seasonal influenza vaccination.

Library preparation was by RT-PCR. Sequencing relied on an Illumina HiSeq 2500. Starting from the raw public reads, TCRdb applied fastp trimming at Q25, assembled clones with MiXCR and retained in-frame beta chains. Entries are consolidated by CDR3 protein sequence, retaining the most common genes and DNA. The sample includes about 610,000 distinct CDR3 sequences, with around 15% observed a single time. Of the sample, 11% is held by the ten largest clones. The germline V gene specifies MDHEN as CDR1 and SYDVKM as CDR2. The CDR3 starts with the cysteine, ends with the phenylalanine, and has 12 residues. Just CDR3 DNA is preserved here, 36 bases in frame from base 1. V is clipped by 10 bases and J by 10 bases, and the sequence between their germline boundaries is 16 bases long. This clonotype has just a few counts. It has no known antigen specificity. Base qualities are not at hand, and no much larger clone is one base apart.

The TCR comes from a middle-aged man who received an inactivated influenza vaccine. Donor details come from another sample of the same person, matched by shared clones. Rearrangement joined TRBV28 to TRBJ1-4; the D segment cannot be called with confidence. The sequences come from PBMCs from blood, collected 12 days after vaccination. The nucleotides are TGTGCCACCACTGGTGGGGTTGCAAAACTGTTTTTT. It specifies CATTGGVAKLFF.